This TCR beta chain was identified in a study of blood T cell repertoires in COVID-19. Overall study context: The United States, Italy and Spain provided the acute and convalescent COVID-19 samples.

Original data processing: Estimated nucleated cell counts came from reference gene primer amplification. Data came from immunoSEQ multiplex PCR; TCRdb stores just in-frame clones and leaves some out. That table supplies the V and J calls and clone size; D and trimming were determined from the DNA. The table records 250,000 to 300,000 clones, about 89% of them present only once. The sequenced sample consisted of peripheral blood. The origin of this receptor is a woman aged 40-49 years who had recovered from COVID-19.

The CDR3 here is CAWSTGVDTQYF. For the CDR3, the DNA is TGTGCCTGGAGTACGGGGGTGGATACGCAGTATTTT. This rearrangement joins TRBV30 to TRBJ2-3; D may be TRBD2 (6 bases). V lost 2 bases and J 6 bases, leaving 9 bases between the germline ends. The CDR3 runs to 12 residues. CDR1 is GTSNPN and CDR2 is SVGIG in the germline V gene (reference sequence).